These 29 T cell receptor beta chains share one sample of origin, sequenced in a study of shared clonotypes between healthy human individuals. Measured with immunoSEQ multiplex PCR; TCRdb has only the in-frame clones, and not every one. The table lists 2,500,000 or so clones, 90% to 95% of them singletons. The specimen was naive CD4+ T cells sorted from blood. As for subset: CD45RA+ positively selected. The receptors originated from a man in his late teens or twenties in good health.

The sample holds one count of this clone. J is TRBJ2-7 and V is TRBV7-9; D perhaps matches TRBD2 (5 bases). With 5 bases removed from V and 2 bases from J, the gap between germline ends came to 13 bases. This CDR3 is 14 amino acids long. From germline, CDR1 is SEHNR and CDR2 FQNEAQ (reference sequence). The CDR3 loop is CASSEGGGTYEQYF. In DNA form, the CDR3 reads TGTGCCAGCAGCGAGGGCGGTGGGACCTACGAGCAGTACTTC.

The chain links TRBV4-1 to TRBJ1-2; the match to TRBD1 covers 7 bases. The CDR3 loop spans 14 amino acids. Germline V CDR1 and CDR2: MGHRA, YSYEKL. V lost 0 bases, J lost 8 bases, and 6 bases stayed unmatched. CDR3 sequence: CASSQDGTAGGYTF. The CDR3 DNA follows: TGCGCCAGCAGCCAAGACGGGACAGCAGGAGGCTACACCTTC.

This chain uses TRBV7-2 with TRBJ1-3, with a possible D match to TRBD1 (6 bases). Germline values: CDR1 SGHTA, CDR2 FQGNSA. The CDR3 has 15 amino acids. V lost 1 base and J lost 7, with 14 bases in between. CDR3 in DNA: TGTGCCAGCAGCTTAGTTCGGGGGGCCAAGAACACCATATATTTT. The encoded protein is CASSLVRGAKNTIYF.

The chain couples TRBV2 to TRBJ2-2; the D gene is possibly TRBD2 (5 bases). CDR1 and CDR2 (germline): SNHLY, FYNNEI. With 10 bases removed from V and 4 bases from J, the gap between germline ends came to 19 bases. The CDR3 is 15 residues long. CDR3 in amino acids: CATKPLAGTTGELFF. CDR3 bases: TGTGCCACCAAACCCTTGGCGGGCACCACCGGGGAGCTGTTTTTT.

The rearrangement joins TRBV5-1 to TRBJ2-4, with TRBD2 matching 8 bases. Trimming at V came to 6 bases and at J to 5 bases, leaving 16 bases not matched to a gene. Germline-derived CDR1 and CDR2 are SGHRS and YFSETQ. This CDR3 has 17 amino acids. The CDR3 DNA is TGCGCCAGCAAGAGTCTGGGCAAGCGGGAGATCCAAAACATTCAGTACTTC. Protein: CASKSLGKREIQNIQYF. The complete variable domain, with remaining parts taken from reference TRBV5-1 and TRBJ2-4, reads KAGVTQTPRYLIKTRGQQVTLSCSPISGHRSVSWYQQTPGQGLQFLFEYFSETQRNKGNFPGRFSGRQFSNSRSEMNVSTLELGDSALYLCASKSLGKREIQNIQYFGAGTRLSVL.

The J gene is TRBJ1-2, the V gene TRBV30; 9 nucleotides align to TRBD1. V lost 6 bases, J lost 6 bases, and 8 bases stayed unmatched. CDR3 length: 13 residues. CDR1 is GTSNPN, CDR2 SVGIG, per germline (reference sequence). The CDR3 coding sequence is TGTGCCTGCAACCGGGACAGGGTGAATGGCTACACCTTC. Amino acid sequence: CACNRDRVNGYTF.

The chain joins TRBV27 to TRBJ2-3; D unresolved. Deletions cut 4 bases from V and 8 bases from J, with 16 bases between. Per germline, CDR1 MNHEY and CDR2 SMNVEV (reference sequence). The CDR3 has 14 residues. CDR3 coding DNA: TGTGCCAGCAGTTCCGTCTGGCTCGGTGTTACGCAGTATTTT. The encoded protein is CASSSVWLGVTQYF.

The CDR3 DNA is TGCGCCAGCAGCTTAAGAGGGGCCTCAACTAATGAAAAACTGTTTTTT. Protein sequence: CASSLRGASTNEKLFF. J is TRBJ1-4 and V is TRBV5-1; a weak D match, TRBD1 (5 bases). Per germline, CDR1 SGHRS and CDR2 YFSETQ. The CDR3 extends over 16 amino acids. The V end lost 2 bases, the J end lost 0 bases, and 11 bases lay between the germline ends. The variable domain in full, completed from reference TRBV5-1 and TRBJ1-4, reads KAGVTQTPRYLIKTRGQQVTLSCSPISGHRSVSWYQQTPGQGLQFLFEYFSETQRNKGNFPGRFSGRQFSNSRSEMNVSTLELGDSALYLCASSLRGASTNEKLFFGSGTQLSVL.

The gene calls are TRBV7-8 and TRBJ1-6, with no clear D. Germline values: CDR1 SGHVS, CDR2 FQNEAQ. V was trimmed by 2 bases and J by 5 bases, leaving 10 bases between them. This CDR3 comprises 15 residues. CDR3 sequence: CASSLRQNNNSPLHF. The CDR3 DNA reads TGTGCCAGCAGCTTAAGGCAGAATAATAATTCACCCCTCCACTTT.

The J gene is TRBJ1-1, the V gene TRBV28, with D uncertain. This CDR3 contains 13 residues. In germline, CDR1 is MDHEN, CDR2 SYDVKM. With 5 bases removed from V and 4 bases from J, the gap between germline ends came to 11 bases. The CDR3 DNA sequence: TGTGCCAGCAGTCCTAGGGTGGGCACTGAAGCTTTCTTT. Protein sequence: CASSPRVGTEAFF.

About this clone: The junction departs from germline at one end; a sequencing error may be responsible. CDR3 coding DNA: TGTGCTAGTGGGGGACAGGCACCCTACAATTCACCCCTCCACTTT. This translates into CASGGQAPYNSPLHF. This sequence joins TRBV12-5 and TRBJ1-6, with TRBD1 matching 8 bases. CDR3 length: 15 amino acids. The germline V gene encodes CDR1 LGHNT and CDR2 FRNRAP.

The chain employs TRBV5-6 and TRBJ2-7, with 8 bases identical to TRBD1. V was pared by 4 bases and J by 7 bases, with 4 bases of the junction left unmatched. The CDR3 extends over 12 amino acids. The germline CDR1 and CDR2 sequences are SGHDT and YYEEEE. CDR3 in amino acids: CASSDDRGEQYF. In nucleotides, the CDR3 is TGTGCCAGCAGCGATGACAGGGGTGAGCAGTACTTC.

J is TRBJ1-1 and V is TRBV18, with TRBD1 as a possible D gene (5 bases). CDR3 length: 14 residues. The V end lost 0 bases, the J end lost 11 bases, and 16 bases lay between the germline ends. The germline V gene has CDR1 KGHSH and CDR2 LQKENI. In DNA, the CDR3 is TGTGCCAGCTCACCACCGGGAGGGGAGCATTTGGCTTTCTTT. It specifies CASSPPGGEHLAFF.

The J gene is TRBJ2-3, the V gene TRBV5-1; D gene ambiguous. Trimming stripped 0 bases from V and 2 bases from J, with 13 bases between. This CDR3 is built from 16 residues. The germline V gene encodes CDR1 SGHRS and CDR2 YFSETQ. The CDR3 is CASSLGREKPTDTQYF. The CDR3 DNA reads as TGCGCCAGCAGCTTGGGGCGAGAGAAGCCCACAGATACGCAGTATTTT.

J is TRBJ1-1 and V is TRBV10-3; 10 bases fit TRBD1. Trimming took 6 bases from V and 5 from J; bases not matched to a gene: 9. This CDR3 region has 15 residues. Germline CDR1 is ENHRY and CDR2 is SYGVKD. Here the CDR3 reads CAISPGTGAGTEAFF. In nucleotides, the CDR3 is TGTGCCATCAGCCCCGGGACAGGGGCCGGGACTGAAGCTTTCTTT.

The chain combines TRBV7-2 with TRBJ2-7; 11 nucleotides agree with TRBD2. Per germline, CDR1 SGHTA and CDR2 FQGNSA. The CDR3 is made up of 16 amino acids. V shed 0 bases, J shed 2 bases, and the junction held 3 bases outside the gene matches. The CDR3, as DNA: TGTGCCAGCAGCTTAGCTCCGACTAGCGGGACCTACGAGCAGTACTTC. Amino acid sequence: CASSLAPTSGTYEQYF.

This clone came up once. The chain joins TRBV28 to TRBJ1-5, with 8 bases identical to TRBD1. Germline CDR1 is MDHEN and CDR2 is SYDVKM. V shed 3 bases and J 0 bases; nucleotides not matched to a gene: 13. This CDR3 comprises 19 residues. CDR3 DNA sequence: TGTGCCAGCAGTTTGAGGCAGGGGGCCCTCCAGTATAGCAATCAGCCCCAGCATTTT. This codes for CASSLRQGALQYSNQPQHF. The full variable domain, completed using reference TRBV28 and TRBJ1-5, is DVKVTQSSRYLVKRTGEKVFLECVQDMDHENMFWYRQDPGLGLRLIYFSYDVKMKEKGDIPEGYSVSREKKERFSLILESASTNQTSMYLCASSLRQGALQYSNQPQHFGDGTRLSIL.

The chain recombines TRBV5-1 with TRBJ2-3; D is undetermined. CDR1 and CDR2 (germline): SGHRS, YFSETQ. The CDR3 loop spans 15 amino acids. The germline V and J ends were trimmed by 4 bases and 1 base, with 13 bases remaining between them. CDR3 DNA sequence: TGCGCCAGCAGCCCCCCGACGGCCCGCACAGATACGCAGTATTTT. This gives the protein CASSPPTARTDTQYF.

This clone was recorded only once. The chain is built from TRBV5-1 and TRBJ1-2, with D hard to call. Trimming stripped 0 bases from V and 6 bases from J, with 9 bases between. Per germline, CDR1 SGHRS and CDR2 YFSETQ. The CDR3 sequence is 13 residues long. This CDR3 reads CASSLGQTNGYTF. DNA for the CDR3: TGCGCCAGCAGCTTGGGGCAGACCAATGGCTACACCTTC.

The chain carries TRBV4-3 and TRBJ2-5; the D call may be TRBD1 or TRBD2 (5 bases each). CDR1 is LGHNA and CDR2 is YSLEER in the germline V gene. The CDR3 runs to 16 residues. The germline V and J ends were trimmed by 1 base and 2 bases, with 14 bases remaining between them. CDR3 bases: TGCGCCAGCAGCCAAGTGAAAGGGACGCTGCAAGAGACCCAGTACTTC. This encodes CASSQVKGTLQETQYF.

The rearrangement joins TRBV7-2 to TRBJ2-1; no reliable D call. Trimming took off 4 bases at V and 4 bases at J, with 14 bases between the two ends. Germline loops: CDR1 SGHTA, CDR2 FQGNSA. The CDR3 has 15 amino acids. CDR3 nucleotides: TGTGCCAGCAGCTCGGACGGGTGGGAATACAATGAGCAGTTCTTC. Translated: CASSSDGWEYNEQFF.

The chain recombines TRBV19 with TRBJ1-1; 7 positions agree with TRBD1. The CDR3 is made up of 12 amino acids. V trimming: 9 bases; J trimming: 3 bases; junction bases outside the gene matches: 4. Germline V gene sequence: CDR1 LNHDA, CDR2 SQIVND (reference sequence). The DNA of the CDR3 is TGTGCCAGCAGAACAGGGGACACTGAAGCTTTCTTT. This codes for CASRTGDTEAFF.

The chain has TRBV5-1 and TRBJ2-7; possibly TRBD1 or TRBD2 for D (5 bases each). CDR1 is SGHRS, CDR2 YFSETQ, per germline. V was trimmed by 7 bases and J by 2 bases, leaving 19 bases between them. The CDR3 spans 15 residues. The CDR3, as DNA: TGCGCCAGCCACAATTTCGGGGCTGAGGCCTACGAGCAGTACTTC. It codes for CASHNFGAEAYEQYF.

A remark on this clone: The same CDR3 is also encoded by other DNA sequences in this sample. The chain links TRBV6-1 to TRBJ1-5; D not certain. The germline V and J ends were trimmed by 4 bases and 0 bases, with 7 bases remaining between them. The germline gives CDR1 MNHNS, CDR2 SASEGT. The CDR3 is made up of 14 amino acids. The CDR3 is CASSGEFSNQPQHF. The CDR3 nucleotides are TGTGCCAGCAGTGGGGAGTTTAGCAATCAGCCCCAGCATTTT.

V gene TRBV9 combines with J gene TRBJ2-3, with D possibly TRBD1 on 6 matching bases. Germline-derived CDR1 and CDR2 are SGDLS and YYNGEE. V lost 3 bases and J lost 6, with 20 bases in between. The CDR3 extends over 16 amino acids. The CDR3: CASSDRVGPSRDTQYF. For the CDR3, the DNA is TGTGCCAGCAGCGACAGGGTTGGACCCTCCCGGGATACGCAGTATTTT.

CDR3 amino acids: CASSTASGAPSQETQYF. CDR3 coding DNA: TGCGCCAGCAGCACCGCGAGTGGCGCCCCTTCCCAAGAGACCCAGTACTTC. The chain uses TRBV5-1 and TRBJ2-5; D gene uncertain. The germline V and J ends were trimmed by 4 bases and 1 base, with 20 bases remaining between them. Looked up from germline, CDR1 is SGHRS and CDR2 is YFSETQ. CDR3 length equals 17 residues.

Regarding this clone: In the same sample, other DNA sequences code for this CDR3. This chain joins TRBV30 and TRBJ1-3; TRBD1 is a possible D gene (5 bases). The CDR3 is made up of 15 amino acids. V shed 0 bases and J shed 4 bases, with 13 bases lying between them. Looked up from germline, CDR1 is GTSNPN and CDR2 is SVGIG (reference sequence). Here the CDR3 DNA reads TGTGCCTGGAGTGTACGTGGGGGTTCCGGAAACACCATATATTTT. This gives the protein CAWSVRGGSGNTIYF.

The V and J genes are TRBV5-4 and TRBJ2-6; D remains unclear. Germline loops: CDR1 SGHNT, CDR2 YYREEE (reference sequence). The CDR3 runs 15 residues. V lost 4 bases and J lost 2, with 10 bases in between. CDR3 DNA: TGTGCCAGCAGCCCGCAAGGGACTGGGGCCAACGTCCTGACTTTC. Protein product: CASSPQGTGANVLTF.

The V and J genes are TRBV6-5 and TRBJ2-7; 7 bases align to TRBD1. The trim removed 2 bases at V and 6 bases at J, leaving 4 bases unmatched. Germline CDR1 reads MNHEY; CDR2 reads SVGAGI. This CDR3 comprises 13 residues. CDR3 in DNA: TGTGCCAGCAGTTACCAAGGGGGCAGCGAGCAGTACTTC. It yields the protein CASSYQGGSEQYF.